Presented here are 14 T cell receptor beta chains from one specimen sequenced in a study of blood T cells in healthy people across ages. Alongside a J-beta primer mix, a sample-barcoded 5' primer served in a second PCR lasting about 7 to 12 cycles. TCRdb re-called the 5' RACE reads with MiXCR, one entry per CDR3 protein. The sample contains 800,000 to 950,000 distinct CDR3 sequences, almost 30% of which appear only once. The sample was also reused in another study, on T cells of mothers and their children.

Sequences were obtained from blood. Source of these receptors: a woman between 35 and 50 years old in good health.

This rearrangement joins TRBV7-8 to TRBJ2-7; 11 bases map to TRBD2. V shed 5 bases, J shed 1 base, and the junction held 10 bases outside the gene matches. The CDR3 runs to 17 residues. CDR1 and CDR2 from the germline V gene are SGHVS and FQNEAQ. The CDR3 spells CASSPYPLAGGSYEQYF. The CDR3 bases are TGTGCCAGCAGCCCATACCCTCTAGCGGGGGGTTCCTACGAGCAGTACTTC.

The chain couples TRBV25-1 to TRBJ1-1; unclear D gene. Germline V CDR1 and CDR2: MGHDK, SYGVNS. This CDR3 has 14 residues. V was clipped by 0 bases and J by 3 bases, with 8 bases between them. CDR3 coding DNA: TGTGCCAGCAGTGAATACAACGGATACACTGAAGCTTTCTTT. It codes for CASSEYNGYTEAFF.

This clonotype was detected only once. The chain combines TRBV5-1 with TRBJ1-2, with 9 bases aligning to TRBD1. The CDR3 spans 15 residues. Per germline, CDR1 SGHRS and CDR2 YFSETQ. V gave up 4 bases and J gave up 5 bases; unmatched junction bases: 9. CDR3 region: CASSPGDRALYGYTF. Written as DNA, the CDR3 is TGCGCCAGCAGCCCCGGGGACAGGGCCTTGTATGGCTACACCTTC.

The sample holds a few counts of this clonotype. The V and J genes are TRBV10-3 and TRBJ2-1; no clear D gene. Germline V gene data show CDR1 as ENHRY and CDR2 as SYGVKD. The CDR3 has 14 residues. V was shortened by 4 bases and J by 8 bases, with 15 bases between the two germline ends. The CDR3 bases are TGTGCCATCAGTGGGCCTGAAGGGTTGGATGAGCAGTTCTTC. Amino acid sequence: CAISGPEGLDEQFF.

V and J are TRBV15 and TRBJ2-1; perhaps TRBD2 as D (5 bases). V lost 0 bases, J lost 0 bases, and 9 bases lay in between. CDR3 length: 16 amino acids. Germline V gene lookup returns CDR1 LNHNV and CDR2 YYDKDF (reference sequence). The CDR3 DNA sequence: TGTGCCACCAGCAGAGATAGGGCGGGCTCCTACAATGAGCAGTTCTTC. Residues: CATSRDRAGSYNEQFF.

This clonotype showed up many times. J is TRBJ2-7 and V is TRBV15; D unresolved. The CDR3 loop spans 15 amino acids. V was pared by 0 bases and J by 0 bases, with 9 bases between. Germline assignment: CDR1 LNHNV and CDR2 YYDKDF (reference sequence). The CDR3 DNA follows: TGTGCCACCAGCAGAGATGGGGTGAGCTCCTACGAGCAGTACTTC. Encoded protein: CATSRDGVSSYEQYF.

The chain carries TRBV20-1 and TRBJ2-2; tentative D call: TRBD1 (6 bases). The CDR3 is 18 amino acids. In germline, CDR1 is DFQATT, CDR2 SNEGSKA (reference sequence). Trimming cost V 1 base and J 3 bases, with 21 bases left between them. CDR3 amino acids: CSARGYLGGQGYTGELFF. DNA for the CDR3: TGCAGTGCTAGAGGATACTTAGGTGGTCAGGGGTACACCGGGGAGCTGTTTTTT.

This clonotype has at least ten counts. The V gene is TRBV9, the J gene TRBJ2-7, with 11 nucleotides matching TRBD2. The trim removed 4 bases at V and 3 bases at J, leaving 3 bases unmatched. The CDR3 has 14 residues. The germline gives CDR1 SGDLS, CDR2 YYNGEE. CDR3 loop: CASSIGTSGYEQYF. The CDR3 DNA follows: TGTGCCAGCAGCATCGGGACTAGCGGCTACGAGCAGTACTTC.

The chain has TRBV12-3 or TRBV12-4 and TRBJ2-2, with no clear D. Trimming stripped 5 bases from V and 4 bases from J, with 11 bases between. The CDR3 is made up of 14 amino acids. The CDR3 loop reads CASSPPKLTGELFF. Here the CDR3 DNA reads TGTGCCAGCAGTCCCCCGAAGCTCACCGGGGAGCTGTTTTTT.

The V call is TRBV20-1, the J call TRBJ2-7; 9 nucleotides line up with TRBD1. The germline V gene encodes CDR1 DFQATT and CDR2 SNEGSKA (reference sequence). The CDR3 covers 14 residues. Unmatched junction bases numbered 11, after V lost 4 bases and J lost 7 bases. In DNA form, the CDR3 reads TGCAGTGCTAACCCTGGGACAGGGTCGCGGGAGCAGTACTTC. It is translated as CSANPGTGSREQYF.

With regard to this clonotype: One end of the junction does not line up with germline, which may come from a read error. In nucleotides, the CDR3 is TGTGTCAGCAGTTCGGTCTTTTTAAGGGACGGTCAAGAGACCCAGTACTTC. Translation: CVSSSVFLRDGQETQYF. The chain couples TRBV28 to TRBJ2-4; D could derive from TRBD1 or TRBD2 (5 bases each). Matching the DNA end better, TRBJ2-5 makes the J call doubtful. Looked up from germline, CDR1 is MDHEN and CDR2 is SYDVKM. CDR3 length: 17 residues.

The chain uses TRBV6-2 or TRBV6-3 and TRBJ2-7; 10 bases agree with TRBD1. Near its end, the DNA agrees better with TRBJ2-5, so the J call may be wrong. The CDR3 covers 14 residues. Germline V gene data show CDR1 as MNHEY and CDR2 as SVGEGT. The CDR3 DNA is TGTGCCAGCAGACTGACAGGGGGCACAAAGACCCAGTACTTC. Translation gives CASRLTGGTKTQYF.

This clonotype was counted ten times or more. The chain is built from TRBV7-9 and TRBJ2-5; no reliable D call. Germline V gene sequence: CDR1 SEHNR, CDR2 FQNEAQ (reference sequence). V lost 1 base and J 5 bases, leaving 8 bases between the germline ends. CDR3 length: 13 residues. The CDR3 DNA follows: TGTGCCAGCAGCTTAGATAGCTTCGAGACCCAGTACTTC. Protein: CASSLDSFETQYF.

Details on this clonotype: Since a much larger clone is just one base distant, this may be a read error. The CDR3 nucleotides are TGTGCCAGCAGTTACGGGTTGGGGGTGGAAGAGACCCAGTACTTC. This sequence encodes CASSYGLGVEETQYF. V is TRBV6-5 and J is TRBJ2-5; D possibly uses TRBD1 or TRBD2 (5 bases each). V dropped 2 bases and J dropped 3 bases, with 13 bases sitting between them. The CDR3 totals 15 residues. Germline lookup yields CDR1 MNHEY and CDR2 SVGAGI.